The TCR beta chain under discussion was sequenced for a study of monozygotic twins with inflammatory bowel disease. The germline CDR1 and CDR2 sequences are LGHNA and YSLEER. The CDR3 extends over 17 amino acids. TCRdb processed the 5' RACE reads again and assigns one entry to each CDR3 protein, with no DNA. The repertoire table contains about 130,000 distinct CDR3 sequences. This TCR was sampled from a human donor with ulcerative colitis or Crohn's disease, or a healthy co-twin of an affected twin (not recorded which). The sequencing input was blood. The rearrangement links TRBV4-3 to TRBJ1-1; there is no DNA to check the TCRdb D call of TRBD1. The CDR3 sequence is CASSQKRGTTLDTEAFF.